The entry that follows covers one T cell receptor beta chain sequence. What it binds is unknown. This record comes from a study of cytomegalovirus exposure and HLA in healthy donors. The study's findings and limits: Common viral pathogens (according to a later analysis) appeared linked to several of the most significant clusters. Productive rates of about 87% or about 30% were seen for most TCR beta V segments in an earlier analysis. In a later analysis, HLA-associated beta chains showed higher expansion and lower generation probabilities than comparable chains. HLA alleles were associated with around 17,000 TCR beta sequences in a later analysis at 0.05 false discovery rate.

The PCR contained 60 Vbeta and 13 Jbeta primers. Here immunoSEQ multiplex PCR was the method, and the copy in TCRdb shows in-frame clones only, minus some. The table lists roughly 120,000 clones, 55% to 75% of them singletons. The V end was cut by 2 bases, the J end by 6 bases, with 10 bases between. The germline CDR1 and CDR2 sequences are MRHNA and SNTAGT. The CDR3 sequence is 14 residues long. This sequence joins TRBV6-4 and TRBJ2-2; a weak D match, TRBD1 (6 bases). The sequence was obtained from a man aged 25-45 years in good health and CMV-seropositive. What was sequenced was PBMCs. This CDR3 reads CASSDRDNSGELFF. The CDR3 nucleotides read TGTGCCAGCAGTGACAGGGACAACTCCGGGGAGCTGTTTTTT.